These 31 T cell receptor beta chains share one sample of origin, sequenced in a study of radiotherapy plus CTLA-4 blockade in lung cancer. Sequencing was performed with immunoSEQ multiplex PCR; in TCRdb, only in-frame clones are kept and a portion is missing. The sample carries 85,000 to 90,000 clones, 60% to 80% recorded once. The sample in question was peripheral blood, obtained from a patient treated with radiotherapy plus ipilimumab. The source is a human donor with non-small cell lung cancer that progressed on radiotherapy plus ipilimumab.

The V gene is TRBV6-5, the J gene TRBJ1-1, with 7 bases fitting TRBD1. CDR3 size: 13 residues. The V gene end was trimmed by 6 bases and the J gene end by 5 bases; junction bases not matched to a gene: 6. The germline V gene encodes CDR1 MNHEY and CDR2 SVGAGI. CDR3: CASRLMTGTEAFF. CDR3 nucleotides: TGTGCCAGCAGGCTTATGACAGGGACTGAAGCTTTCTTT.

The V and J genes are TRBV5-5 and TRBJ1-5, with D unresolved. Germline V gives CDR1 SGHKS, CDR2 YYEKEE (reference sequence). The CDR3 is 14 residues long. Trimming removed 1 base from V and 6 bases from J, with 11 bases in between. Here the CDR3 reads CASSLWTTGQPQHF. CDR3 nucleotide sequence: TGTGCCAGCAGCTTGTGGACTACCGGTCAGCCCCAGCATTTT.

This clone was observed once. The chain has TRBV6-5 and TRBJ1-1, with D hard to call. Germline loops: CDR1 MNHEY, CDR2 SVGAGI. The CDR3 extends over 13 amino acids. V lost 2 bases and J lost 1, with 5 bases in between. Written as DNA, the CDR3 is TGTGCCAGCAGTTACGAACCGAACACTGAAGCTTTCTTT. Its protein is CASSYEPNTEAFF.

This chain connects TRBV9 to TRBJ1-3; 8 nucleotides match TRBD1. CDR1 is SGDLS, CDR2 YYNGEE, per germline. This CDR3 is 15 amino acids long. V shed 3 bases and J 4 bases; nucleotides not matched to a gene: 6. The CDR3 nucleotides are TGTGCCAGCAGCGAGGGGGGGACAGGAGGAAACACCATATATTTT. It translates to CASSEGGTGGNTIYF.

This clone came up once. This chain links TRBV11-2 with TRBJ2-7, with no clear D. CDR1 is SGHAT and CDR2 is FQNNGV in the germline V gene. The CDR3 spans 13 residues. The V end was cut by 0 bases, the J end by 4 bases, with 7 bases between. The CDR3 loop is CASSLDPSYEQYF. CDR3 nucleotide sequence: TGTGCCAGCAGCTTAGATCCCTCTTACGAGCAGTACTTC.

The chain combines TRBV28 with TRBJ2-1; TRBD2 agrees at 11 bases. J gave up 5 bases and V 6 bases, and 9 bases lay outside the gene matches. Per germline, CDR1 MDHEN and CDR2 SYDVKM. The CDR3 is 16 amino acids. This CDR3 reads CASSAASGRTNNEQFF. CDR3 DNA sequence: TGTGCCAGCAGCGCCGCTAGCGGGAGGACTAACAATGAGCAGTTCTTC.

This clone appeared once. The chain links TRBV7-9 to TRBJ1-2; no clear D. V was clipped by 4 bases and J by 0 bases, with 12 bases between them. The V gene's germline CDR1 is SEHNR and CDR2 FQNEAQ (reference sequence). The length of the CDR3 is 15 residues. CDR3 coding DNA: TGTGCCAGCAGCTACGACTGGGGATCTAACTATGGCTACACCTTC. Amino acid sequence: CASSYDWGSNYGYTF.

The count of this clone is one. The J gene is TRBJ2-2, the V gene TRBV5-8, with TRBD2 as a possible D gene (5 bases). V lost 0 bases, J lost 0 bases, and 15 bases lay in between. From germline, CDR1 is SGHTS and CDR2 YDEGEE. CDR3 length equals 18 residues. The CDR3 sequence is CASSLAVSSRPNTGELFF. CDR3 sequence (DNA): TGTGCCAGCAGCTTGGCCGTTTCTAGCCGGCCGAACACCGGGGAGCTGTTTTTT.

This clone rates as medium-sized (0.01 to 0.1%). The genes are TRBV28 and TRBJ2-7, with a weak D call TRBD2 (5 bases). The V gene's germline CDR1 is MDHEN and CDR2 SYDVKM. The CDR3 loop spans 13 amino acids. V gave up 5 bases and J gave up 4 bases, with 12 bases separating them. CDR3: CASSPTEVYEQYF. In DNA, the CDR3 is TGTGCCAGCAGTCCCACGGAGGTGTACGAGCAGTACTTC.

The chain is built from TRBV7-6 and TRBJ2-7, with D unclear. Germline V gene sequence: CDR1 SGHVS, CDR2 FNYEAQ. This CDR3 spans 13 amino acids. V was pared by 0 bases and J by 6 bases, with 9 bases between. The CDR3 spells CASSLAGGLEQYF. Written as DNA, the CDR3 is TGTGCCAGCAGCTTAGCTGGTGGGCTCGAGCAGTACTTC.

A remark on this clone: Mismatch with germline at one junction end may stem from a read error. CDR3 sequence: CASSVGTVQETQYF. CDR3 sequence (DNA): TGTGCTAGCAGCGTCGGGACAGTCCAAGAGACCCAGTACTTC. This chain joins TRBV7-7 and TRBJ2-5, with 7 bases identical to TRBD1. CDR1 and CDR2 from the germline V gene are SSHAT and FNYEAQ (reference sequence). The CDR3 extends over 14 amino acids.

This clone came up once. CDR3 nucleotides: TGTGCCAGCTCAATCGGCAGGCTCAACTATGGCTACACCTTC. This sequence encodes CASSIGRLNYGYTF. The chain combines TRBV27 with TRBJ1-2; no reliable D call. CDR3 length: 14 residues. Trimming cost V 8 bases and J 2 bases, with 15 bases left between them. Per germline, CDR1 MNHEY and CDR2 SMNVEV (reference sequence).

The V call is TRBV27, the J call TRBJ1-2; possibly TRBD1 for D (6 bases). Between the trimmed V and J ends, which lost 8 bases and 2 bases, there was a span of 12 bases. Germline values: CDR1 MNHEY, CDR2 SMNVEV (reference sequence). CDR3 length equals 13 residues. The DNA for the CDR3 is TGTGCCAGCTCTAAAGGGGGAAACTATGGCTACACCTTC. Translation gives CASSKGGNYGYTF.

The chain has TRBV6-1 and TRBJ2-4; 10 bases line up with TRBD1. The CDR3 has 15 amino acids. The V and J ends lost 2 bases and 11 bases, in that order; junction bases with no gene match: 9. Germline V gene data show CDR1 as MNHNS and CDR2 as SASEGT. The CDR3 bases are TGTGCCAGCAGTGAATCGGGCTTGACAGGGGGCGTTCAGTACTTC. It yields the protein CASSESGLTGGVQYF.

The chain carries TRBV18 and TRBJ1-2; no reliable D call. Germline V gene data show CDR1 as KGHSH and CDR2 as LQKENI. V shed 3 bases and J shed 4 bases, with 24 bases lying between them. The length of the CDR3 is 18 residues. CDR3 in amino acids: CASSPGSGDRTFGYGYTF. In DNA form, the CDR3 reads TGTGCCAGCTCACCGGGGAGTGGAGATAGAACCTTCGGCTATGGCTACACCTTC.

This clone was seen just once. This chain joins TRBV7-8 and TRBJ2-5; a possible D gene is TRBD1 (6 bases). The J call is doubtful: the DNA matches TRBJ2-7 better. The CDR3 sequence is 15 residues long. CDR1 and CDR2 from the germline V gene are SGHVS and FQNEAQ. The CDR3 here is CASSPGVGGSHEQYF. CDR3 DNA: TGTGCCAGCAGCCCAGGAGTAGGGGGAAGCCACGAGCAGTACTTC.

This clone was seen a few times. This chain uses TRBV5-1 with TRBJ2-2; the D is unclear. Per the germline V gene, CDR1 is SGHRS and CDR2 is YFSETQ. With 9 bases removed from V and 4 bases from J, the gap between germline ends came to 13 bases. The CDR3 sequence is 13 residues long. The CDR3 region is CATSPGTTGELFF. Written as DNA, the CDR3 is TGCGCCACCTCCCCAGGAACCACCGGGGAGCTGTTTTTT.

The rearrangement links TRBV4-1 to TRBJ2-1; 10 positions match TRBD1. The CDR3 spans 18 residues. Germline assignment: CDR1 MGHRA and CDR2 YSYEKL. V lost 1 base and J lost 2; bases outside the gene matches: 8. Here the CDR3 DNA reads TGCGCCAGCAGCCAAGTCCCTACCGGGACAGGGGCCTACAATGAGCAGTTCTTC. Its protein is CASSQVPTGTGAYNEQFF.

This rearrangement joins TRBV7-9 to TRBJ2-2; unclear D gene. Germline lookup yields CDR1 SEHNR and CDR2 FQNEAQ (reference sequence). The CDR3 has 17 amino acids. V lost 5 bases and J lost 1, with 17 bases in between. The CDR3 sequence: CASSLPFGQQNTGELFF. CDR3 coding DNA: TGTGCCAGCAGCCTACCGTTCGGGCAGCAGAACACCGGGGAGCTGTTTTTT. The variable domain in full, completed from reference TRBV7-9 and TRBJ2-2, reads DTGVSQNPRHKITKRGQNVTFRCDPISEHNRLYWYRQTLGQGPEFLTYFQNEAQLEKSRLLSDRFSAERPKGSFSTLEIQRTEQGDSAMYLCASSLPFGQQNTGELFFGEGSRLTVL.

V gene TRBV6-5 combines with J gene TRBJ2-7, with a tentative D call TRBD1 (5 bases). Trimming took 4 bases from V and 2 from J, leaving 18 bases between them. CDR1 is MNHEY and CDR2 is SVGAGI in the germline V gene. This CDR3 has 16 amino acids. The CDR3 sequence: CASSWGGTEKAYEQYF. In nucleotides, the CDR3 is TGTGCCAGCAGTTGGGGCGGAACTGAAAAGGCCTACGAGCAGTACTTC.

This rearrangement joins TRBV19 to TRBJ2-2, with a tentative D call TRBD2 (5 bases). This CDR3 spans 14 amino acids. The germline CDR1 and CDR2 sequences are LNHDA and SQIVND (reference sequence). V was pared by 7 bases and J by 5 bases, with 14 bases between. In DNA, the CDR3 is TGTGCCAGTACGCCGGGATTGTTAACCGGGGAGCTGTTTTTT. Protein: CASTPGLLTGELFF.

Here the CDR3 reads CASSVRTGTNEKLFF. The CDR3 DNA reads as TGTGCCAGCAGTGTACGGACAGGGACTAATGAAAAACTGTTTTTT. J is TRBJ1-4 and V is TRBV25-1, with 8 nucleotides matching TRBD1. The CDR3 sequence is 15 residues long. J gave up 2 bases and V 4 bases, and 3 bases lay outside the gene matches. Germline assignment: CDR1 MGHDK and CDR2 SYGVNS. Drawing the rest from reference TRBV25-1 and TRBJ1-4, the complete variable domain is EADIYQTPRYLVIGTGKKITLECSQTMGHDKMYWYQQDPGMELHLIHYSYGVNSTEKGDLSSESTVSRIRTEHFPLTLESARPSHTSQYLCASSVRTGTNEKLFFGSGTQLSVL.

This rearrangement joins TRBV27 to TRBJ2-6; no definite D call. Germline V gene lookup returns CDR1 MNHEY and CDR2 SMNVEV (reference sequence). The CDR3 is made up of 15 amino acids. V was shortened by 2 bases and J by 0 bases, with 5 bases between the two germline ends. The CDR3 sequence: CASSLVYSGANVLTF. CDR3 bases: TGTGCCAGCAGTTTAGTGTACTCTGGGGCCAACGTCCTGACTTTC. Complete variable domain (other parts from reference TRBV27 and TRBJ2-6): EAQVTQNPRYLITVTGKKLTVTCSQNMNHEYMSWYRQDPGLGLRQIYYSMNVEVTDKGDVPEGYKVSRKEKRNFPLILESPSPNQTSLYFCASSLVYSGANVLTFGAGSRLTVL.

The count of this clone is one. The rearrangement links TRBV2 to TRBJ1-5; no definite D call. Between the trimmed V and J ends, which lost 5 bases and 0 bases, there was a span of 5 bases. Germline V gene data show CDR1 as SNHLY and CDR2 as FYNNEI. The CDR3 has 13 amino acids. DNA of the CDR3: TGTGCCAGCAGTTTATATAGCAATCAGCCCCAGCATTTT. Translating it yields CASSLYSNQPQHF.

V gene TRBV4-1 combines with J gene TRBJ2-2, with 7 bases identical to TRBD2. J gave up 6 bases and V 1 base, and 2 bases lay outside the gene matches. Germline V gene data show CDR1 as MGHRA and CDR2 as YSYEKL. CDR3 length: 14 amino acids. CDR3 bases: TGCGCCAGCAGCCAAGGGAGCGGGGCCGGGGAGCTGTTTTTT. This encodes CASSQGSGAGELFF.

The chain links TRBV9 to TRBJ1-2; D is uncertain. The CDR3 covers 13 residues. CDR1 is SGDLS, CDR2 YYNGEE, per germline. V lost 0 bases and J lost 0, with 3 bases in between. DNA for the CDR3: TGTGCCAGCAGCGTAGAGGCTAACTATGGCTACACCTTC. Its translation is CASSVEANYGYTF. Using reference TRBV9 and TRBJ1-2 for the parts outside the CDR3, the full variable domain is DSGVTQTPKHLITATGQRVTLRCSPRSGDLSVYWYQQSLDQGLQFLIQYYNGEERAKGNILERFSAQQFPDLHSELNLSSLELGDSALYFCASSVEANYGYTFGSGTRLTVV.

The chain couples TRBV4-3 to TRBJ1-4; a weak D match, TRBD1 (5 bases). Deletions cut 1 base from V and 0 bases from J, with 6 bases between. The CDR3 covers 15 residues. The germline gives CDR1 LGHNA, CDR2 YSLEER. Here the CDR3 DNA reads TGCGCCAGCAGCCAAGGGGGGACAACTAATGAAAAACTGTTTTTT. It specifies CASSQGGTTNEKLFF.

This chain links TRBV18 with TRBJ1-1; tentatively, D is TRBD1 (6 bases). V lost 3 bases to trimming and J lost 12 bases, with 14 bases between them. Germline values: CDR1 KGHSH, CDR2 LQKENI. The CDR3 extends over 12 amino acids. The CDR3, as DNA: TGTGCCAGCTCACCCCGGTCAGGGGACACTTTCTTT. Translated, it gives CASSPRSGDTFF.

The CDR3 DNA reads TGCAGCGTTGTTTTCAGGGGAGCCCAACAAGAGACCCAGTACTTC. It specifies CSVVFRGAQQETQYF. The chain recombines TRBV29-1 with TRBJ2-5, with D tentatively TRBD1 (6 bases). The CDR3 runs to 15 residues. CDR1 is SQVTM and CDR2 is ANQGSEA in the germline V gene. Trimming took 4 bases from V and 2 from J, leaving 17 bases between them.

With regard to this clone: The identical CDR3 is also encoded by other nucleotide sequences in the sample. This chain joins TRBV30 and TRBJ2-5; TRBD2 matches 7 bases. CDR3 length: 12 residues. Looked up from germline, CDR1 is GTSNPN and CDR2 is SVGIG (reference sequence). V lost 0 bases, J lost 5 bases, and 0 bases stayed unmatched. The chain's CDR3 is CAWSVLAETQYF. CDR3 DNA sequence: TGTGCCTGGAGTGTACTAGCGGAGACCCAGTACTTC.

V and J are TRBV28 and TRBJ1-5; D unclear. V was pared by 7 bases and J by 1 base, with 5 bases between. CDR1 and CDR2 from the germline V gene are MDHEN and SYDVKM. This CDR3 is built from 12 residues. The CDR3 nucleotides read TGTGCCAGCACTGAGAGCAATCAGCCCCAGCATTTT. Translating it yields CASTESNQPQHF.